This TCR beta chain was recorded in a study of cytomegalovirus exposure and HLA in healthy donors. Regarding the study as a whole: TCR beta chains numbering more than 150 were designated cytomegalovirus-associated. High specificity and sensitivity for cytomegalovirus status were reported for the classifier.

As regards this clone: Antigen specificity is unknown.

CDR3 size: 15 residues. Germline CDR1 and CDR2: MGHRA and YSYEKL. V lost 5 bases, J lost 0 bases, and 11 bases lay in between. Sequencing was performed with immunoSEQ multiplex PCR; in TCRdb, only in-frame clones are kept and a portion is missing. The sample holds roughly 200,000 clones; 80% to 90% are singletons and the top ten take roughly 1.2%. Sequenced: PBMCs. The source of this sequence is a woman in her twenties or thirties in good health and CMV-seronegative. The chain recombines TRBV4-1 with TRBJ2-1; weak D call: TRBD2 (5 bases). The CDR3 region is CASSEGSGSYNEQFF. CDR3 coding DNA: TGCGCCAGCAGCGAAGGCAGCGGCTCCTACAATGAGCAGTTCTTC.